The T cell receptor (beta chain) described here comes from a study of OX40 agonist ivuxolimab in advanced cancers. Describing the broader study: The costimulatory receptor OX40 (CD134) was targeted by ivuxolimab, a fully human IgG2 agonistic monoclonal antibody. Partial responses occurred in three dose-escalation patients: two with cutaneous melanoma and one with hepatocellular carcinoma. In the dose-escalation cohort, 82.7% of patients were male, and the mean age was roughly 60 years, with a range of about 20 to 79. The paper describes the monotherapy dose-escalation part (N of about 54 patients) of the phase I trial of ivuxolimab. Intravenous ivuxolimab was administered to patients every 2 weeks at six dose levels: 0.01, 0.1, 0.3, 1.5, 3 and 10 mg/kg. The purpose of peripheral TCRbeta sequencing was to test whether ivuxolimab changed TCR sequence diversity and led to clonal T-cell expansion. Patients were allowed to have had prior anti-PD-1, anti-PD-L1 or anti-CTLA-4 therapy, and 40% of the dose-escalation patients had previously received checkpoint inhibitors. Among the roughly 52 dose-escalation patients, 19 had hepatocellular carcinoma, 15 or so melanoma, 9 renal cell carcinoma and 9 head and neck cancer.

Details on this clone: Its specific antigen is unknown. Within one base of it there is no much larger clone, and no base qualities were kept.

For sequencing of the TCRbeta CDR3 region, genomic DNA was extracted from the sorted cells. The immunoSEQ Assay was used for sequencing of TCRbeta CDR3 regions. The source is immuneACCESS, and TCRdb retained only in-frame sequences with V and J called. Part of the clones is not carried over; for the studies checked, unresolved V genes explain less than half of this, and the remainder is unexplained. The sample profile shows about 87,000 clones; around nine tenths of them were found once. Roughly 1.5% of the sample belongs to the ten largest clones. Study-wide conclusions, independent of this receptor: On average, CD8+ T cells showed more expanded clones than CD4+ T cells after ivuxolimab. Low levels of normalized T-cell clonal expansion were also shown by some nonresponding patients. In the 0.1-3.0 mg/kg groups, partial responders were among the patients with the lowest normalized peripheral clonal expansion, particularly in CD8+ T cells. Clonal expansion of both CD4+ and CD8+ blood T cells was observed from baseline to week 6 at doses 0.1 to 3.0 mg/kg. Antigen specificity was not determined for the clonally expanded peripheral T cells.

The trial excluded patients who had a history of autoimmune disease or were on systemic immunosuppression. Peripheral blood for TCR sequencing was drawn from every dose cohort at baseline, at cycle 4 day 1 and at cycle 7 day 1. The samples were drawn from a first-in-human, open-label, multicenter phase I dose-escalation trial of ivuxolimab. Adults with locally advanced or metastatic melanoma, renal cell, hepatocellular, or head and neck squamous cell carcinoma were enrolled in the trial. CD4+ and CD8+ T cells were sorted separately from peripheral blood before TCR sequencing. Source: CD4+ or CD8+ T cells sorted from blood, taken in a trial of the OX40 agonist ivuxolimab. This TCR came from an adult with an advanced solid tumor such as melanoma, head and neck, liver or kidney cancer.

The sequence in DNA is TGTGCCAGCAGTTATGGGATTAGCAATCAGCCCCAGCATTTT. Translated, it reads CASSYGISNQPQHF. Recombination linked TRBV6-6 to TRBJ1-5, with the D gene uncertain. The CDR3 spans 14 residues, from the cysteine through the phenylalanine. The entry retains the CDR3 DNA only, 42 bases that are in frame from base 1. The germline V gene (reference sequence) specifies MNHNY as CDR1 and SVGAGI as CDR2. Trimming at the junction amounts to 3 bases on V and 0 bases on J, and the germline ends lie 6 bases apart.